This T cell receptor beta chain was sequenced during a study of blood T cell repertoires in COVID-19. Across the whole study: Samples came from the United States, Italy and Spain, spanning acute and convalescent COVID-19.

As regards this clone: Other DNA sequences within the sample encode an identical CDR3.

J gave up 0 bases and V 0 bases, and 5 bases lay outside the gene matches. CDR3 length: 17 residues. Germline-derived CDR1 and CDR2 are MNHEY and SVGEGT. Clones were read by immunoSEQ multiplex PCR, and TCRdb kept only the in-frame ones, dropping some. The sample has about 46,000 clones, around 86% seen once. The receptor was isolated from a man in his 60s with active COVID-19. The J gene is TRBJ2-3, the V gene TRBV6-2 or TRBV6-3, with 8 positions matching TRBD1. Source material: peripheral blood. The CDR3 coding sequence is TGTGCCAGCAGTTACTCGGGTCAGGGGGCGAGCACAGATACGCAGTATTTT. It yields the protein CASSYSGQGASTDTQYF.